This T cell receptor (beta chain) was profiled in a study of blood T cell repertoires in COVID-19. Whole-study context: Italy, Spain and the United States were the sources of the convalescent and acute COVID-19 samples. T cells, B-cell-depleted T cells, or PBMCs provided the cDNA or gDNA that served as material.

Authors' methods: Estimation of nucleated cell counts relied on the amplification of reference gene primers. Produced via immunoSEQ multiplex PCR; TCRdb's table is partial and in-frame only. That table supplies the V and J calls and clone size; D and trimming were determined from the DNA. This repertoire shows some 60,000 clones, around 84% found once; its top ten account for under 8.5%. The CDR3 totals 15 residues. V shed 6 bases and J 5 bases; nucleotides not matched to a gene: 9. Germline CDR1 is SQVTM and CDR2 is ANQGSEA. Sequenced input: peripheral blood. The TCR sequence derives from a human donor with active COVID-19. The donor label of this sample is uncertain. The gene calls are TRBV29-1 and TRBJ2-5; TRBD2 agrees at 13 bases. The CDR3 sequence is CSVGGLAGPQETQYF. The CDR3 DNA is TGCAGCGTAGGGGGACTAGCGGGGCCCCAGGAGACCCAGTACTTC.